The 12 T cell receptor beta chains reported below all come from one sample, sequenced in a study of monozygotic twins with inflammatory bowel disease (dated by TCRdb to the late 2010s). The library relied on 5' RACE. The sequencing machine was an Illumina HiSeq 2500. TCRdb reprocessed the reads into one record per CDR3 protein sequence, lacking DNA. The sample's table covers around 150,000 distinct CDR3 sequences. Clones ranked in the top ten supply roughly 2.4% of the sample. Sequenced sample: blood. These receptors came from a human donor with ulcerative colitis or Crohn's disease, or a healthy co-twin of an affected twin (not recorded which).

This chain links TRBV5-1 with TRBJ1-1; TCRdb's D call of TRBD1 is untestable without DNA. This CDR3 has 15 amino acids. Germline assignment: CDR1 SGHRS and CDR2 YFSETQ. The CDR3 is CASSLRDSLNTEAFF.

The chain has TRBV20-1 and TRBJ1-5; the D call from TCRdb, TRBD1, cannot be confirmed without DNA. CDR1 is DFQATT, CDR2 SNEGSKA, per germline (reference sequence). This CDR3 contains 12 residues. The CDR3 loop reads CSARDRDQPQHF.

The chain couples TRBV28 to TRBJ1-4; TCRdb calls TRBD1, which cannot be checked without DNA. From germline, CDR1 is MDHEN and CDR2 SYDVKM. The CDR3 consists of 18 residues. The CDR3 sequence: CASSIFRDSFHTNEKLFF.

The rearrangement joins TRBV20-1 to TRBJ1-1; TCRdb's assignment of TRBD1 cannot be checked, as there is no DNA. The CDR3 contains 17 residues. Germline CDR1 is DFQATT and CDR2 is SNEGSKA (reference sequence). The CDR3 sequence is CSAVTGVRWGANTEAFF.

This chain joins TRBV12-3 or TRBV12-4 and TRBJ1-5; TCRdb's D call of TRBD1 is untestable without DNA. The CDR3 contains 14 residues. CDR3 in amino acids: CASSLGQGIQPQHF.

The rearrangement links TRBV24-1 to TRBJ2-3; the D call of TRBD1 rests on TCRdb alone, since no DNA is present to check it. Germline-derived CDR1 and CDR2 are KGHDR and SFDVKD. This CDR3 has 15 amino acids. CDR3 sequence: CATSDSGTPTDTQYF.

The chain employs TRBV5-1 and TRBJ2-5; the D call of TRBD2 rests on TCRdb alone, since no DNA is present to check it. The CDR3 extends over 16 amino acids. Germline V CDR1 and CDR2: SGHRS, YFSETQ. The CDR3 loop reads CASSRGTSEHQETQYF.

J is TRBJ2-7 and V is TRBV28; TCRdb's D gene call, TRBD1, goes unchecked for lack of DNA. The CDR3 spans 17 residues. Germline V gene sequence: CDR1 MDHEN, CDR2 SYDVKM. Here the CDR3 reads CASRAGRVGGTPYEQYF.

The chain joins TRBV4-1 to TRBJ1-5. This CDR3 contains 20 residues. Germline V gives CDR1 MGHRA, CDR2 YSYEKL. CDR3 region: CASSQEFRQGPSYSNQPQHF.

The chain carries TRBV19 and TRBJ2-5; the TCRdb call, TRBD2, lacks DNA for checking. Germline-derived CDR1 and CDR2 are LNHDA and SQIVND (reference sequence). CDR3 length: 15 residues. CDR3 amino acids: CASSGLAGVGETQYF.

The chain links TRBV7-9 to TRBJ2-5. This CDR3 has 14 residues. CDR1 and CDR2 from the germline V gene are SEHNR and FQNEAQ (reference sequence). The CDR3 reads CASSLAADQETQYF.

V and J are TRBV5-6 and TRBJ2-7; TCRdb's assignment of TRBD1 cannot be checked, as there is no DNA. Germline V gene lookup returns CDR1 SGHDT and CDR2 YYEEEE. CDR3 length: 19 amino acids. The CDR3 is CASSLRRDRFGGDSYEQYF.